This T cell receptor beta chain was recovered during a study of cytomegalovirus exposure and HLA in healthy donors. Overall study findings and caveats: Some highly shared sequence variants likely arose as a pipeline artifact. The majority of CMV-associated TCR beta chains were reported as apparently HLA-restricted in a later analysis.

The germline V and J ends were trimmed by 5 bases and 11 bases, with 10 bases remaining between them. This CDR3 spans 11 amino acids. Per the germline V gene, CDR1 is LNHDA and CDR2 is SQIVND (reference sequence). The PCR ran on 60 Vbeta and 13 Jbeta primers. Here immunoSEQ multiplex PCR was the method, and the copy in TCRdb shows in-frame clones only, minus some. The table includes under 200,000 clones, 55% to 65% detected once. Regarding this clone: Its antigen is still unknown.

Though nominally healthy at sampling, donors likely had unrecorded immune exposures. Specimen: PBMCs. The sequence was obtained from a man aged 35-49 years in good health and CMV-seronegative. The chain uses TRBV19 and TRBJ1-5; weak D call: TRBD1 (5 bases). CDR3 nucleotide sequence: TGTGCCAGTAGTCAGGGTTTGGCCCAGCATTTT. Amino acid sequence: CASSQGLAQHF. The full variable domain, in which reference TRBV19 and TRBJ1-5 provide the parts outside the CDR3, is DGGITQSPKYLFRKEGQNVTLSCEQNLNHDAMYWYRQDPGQGLRLIYYSQIVNDFQKGDIAEGYSVSREKKESFPLTVTSAQKNPTAFYLCASSQGLAQHFGDGTRLSIL.